These T cell receptor beta chains were read from a single sample in a study of T cells in localized non-small cell lung cancer. The protocol was immunoSEQ multiplex PCR, while the TCRdb copy is restricted to in-frame clones and leaves out a portion. This table has 30,000 or so clones, approximately 91% appearing once. Sequenced here: peripheral blood mononuclear cells, sampled before any cancer treatment. These receptors were collected from a woman between 35 and 70 years old with stage III lung adenocarcinoma. CDR3s include the opening cysteine and the closing phenylalanine or tryptophan. A D gene is named only where the DNA matches it firmly. Clone size is shown for a subset of rows, as once, few, many or a class of expanded clone.

J,length,size,V,D,CDR3,DNA
TRBJ1-1,11,.,TRBV20-1,.,CRDTGGSLSFF,TGCAGGGACACGGGGGGGTCATTATCTTTCTTT
TRBJ2-1,16,.,TRBV27,TRBD1,CASSPLGQLSYNEQFF,TGTGCCAGCAGTCCCCTGGGACAGTTATCCTACAATGAGCAGTTCTTC
TRBJ1-5,13,.,TRBV7-6,.,CASSLDHFKPQHF,TGTGCCAGCAGCCTCGACCACTTCAAGCCCCAGCATTTT
TRBJ2-1,12,.,TRBV27,TRBD2,CASSRGTSGQFF,TGTGCCAGCAGCCGCGGGACTAGCGGGCAGTTCTTC
TRBJ2-2,19,.,TRBV7-3,TRBD2,CASSLITSGGPLNTGELFF,TGTGCCAGCAGCTTAATAACTAGCGGGGGCCCTTTGAACACCGGGGAGCTGTTTTTT
TRBJ1-2,13,.,TRBV25-1,.,CASHGGAYYGYTF,TGTGCCAGCCACGGGGGGGCCTACTATGGCTACACCTTC
TRBJ1-4,16,.,TRBV10-2,.,CASSGGVIGTNEKLFF,TGCGCCAGCTCCGGTGGGGTTATTGGAACTAATGAAAAACTGTTTTTT
TRBJ1-1,16,.,TRBV4-1,.,CASSQDWRAGDTEAFF,TGCGCCAGCAGCCAAGATTGGAGAGCTGGTGACACTGAAGCTTTCTTT
TRBJ1-6,14,.,TRBV19,TRBD1,CASSATGADSPLHF,TGTGCCAGTAGTGCGACAGGGGCCGATTCACCCCTCCACTTT
TRBJ2-7,12,.,TRBV2,.,CASRGAAYEQYF,TGTGCCAGCCGAGGGGCGGCCTACGAGCAGTACTTC
TRBJ1-2,15,once,TRBV28,TRBD1,CASSLSRGQGYGYTF,TGTGCCAGCAGTTTATCCCGGGGACAGGGATATGGCTACACCTTC
TRBJ1-1,15,few,TRBV5-1,.,CASSPGGRMNTEAFF,TGCGCCAGCAGCCCGGGGGGACGGATGAACACTGAAGCTTTCTTT
TRBJ1-1,14,.,TRBV4-2,.,CASSPAGGRDEAFF,TGTGCCAGCAGCCCCGCCGGGGGGCGAGATGAAGCTTTCTTT
TRBJ2-3,16,.,TRBV19,TRBD2,CASSRTSSGGADTQYF,TGTGCCAGTAGCCGAACCTCCAGCGGGGGGGCAGATACGCAGTATTTT
TRBJ1-5,16,few,TRBV6-8,TRBD1,CASRTGGGGSNQPQHF,TGTGCCAGCAGGACAGGGGGCGGGGGGAGCAATCAGCCCCAGCATTTT
TRBJ2-3,14,.,TRBV7-9,.,CASSFQGSTDTQYF,TGTGCCAGCAGCTTCCAGGGTAGCACAGATACGCAGTATTTT
TRBJ1-2,13,.,TRBV2,TRBD1,CASTLDRGFGYTF,TGTGCCAGCACCTTGGACAGGGGATTTGGCTACACCTTC
TRBJ2-2,18,.,TRBV7-2,.,CASSLAPPSASNTGELFF,TGTGCCAGCAGCTTAGCGCCCCCCAGCGCCTCGAACACCGGGGAGCTGTTTTTT
TRBJ1-2,14,.,TRBV27,TRBD1,CASSRDRGLYGYTF,TGTGCCAGCAGCCGCGACAGGGGCCTCTATGGCTACACCTTC
TRBJ2-1,17,.,TRBV19,TRBD2,CASSIVEGLAAYNEQFF,TGTGCCAGTAGTATCGTCGAGGGACTAGCGGCATACAATGAGCAGTTCTTC
TRBJ2-3,16,.,TRBV19,TRBD1,CASSTWTGARTDTQYF,TGTGCCAGTAGTACCTGGACAGGGGCCCGCACAGATACGCAGTATTTT
TRBJ1-3,17,.,TRBV7-8,TRBD1,CASSFPPGGTGGNTIYF,TGTGCCAGCAGCTTTCCCCCAGGGGGCACAGGTGGAAACACCATATATTTT
TRBJ2-1,14,.,TRBV30,.,CAWSVLAAAGEQFF,TGTGCCTGGAGTGTACTGGCGGCGGCTGGTGAGCAGTTCTTC
TRBJ2-2,16,.,TRBV2,TRBD2,CASSILAGANTGELFF,TGTGCCAGCAGTATACTAGCGGGGGCTAACACCGGGGAGCTGTTTTTT
TRBJ1-1,15,.,TRBV30,.,CAWSAERELNTEAFF,TGTGCCTGGAGCGCCGAACGAGAGCTGAACACTGAAGCTTTCTTT
TRBJ2-3,13,.,TRBV5-6,.,CASSLVSLDTQYF,TGTGCCAGCAGCTTGGTATCGCTGGATACGCAGTATTTT
TRBJ2-7,14,.,TRBV10-2,.,CASRVTGSSYEQYF,TGCGCCAGCAGAGTGACAGGCAGCTCCTACGAGCAGTACTTC
TRBJ2-3,17,.,TRBV10-3,.,CAIRRPPGVASTDTQYF,TGTGCCATCCGGCGTCCCCCCGGCGTGGCCTCCACAGATACGCAGTATTTT
TRBJ2-7,12,.,TRBV7-6,.,CASSLVPHEQYF,TGTGCCAGCAGCTTAGTCCCCCACGAGCAGTACTTC
TRBJ1-3,14,.,TRBV30,.,CAWSVGGFGNTIYF,TGTGCCTGGAGTGTGGGAGGGTTTGGAAACACCATATATTTT
TRBJ2-4,15,.,TRBV11-2,.,CASSLDPGAKNIQYF,TGTGCCAGCAGCTTAGATCCAGGGGCCAAAAACATTCAGTACTTC
TRBJ2-2,15,.,TRBV5-1,.,CASSLSDTNTGELFF,TGCGCCAGCAGCTTGTCGGACACCAACACCGGGGAGCTGTTTTTT
TRBJ2-2,13,.,TRBV28,.,CASSQPSTGELFF,TGTGCCAGCAGTCAACCTAGCACCGGGGAGCTGTTTTTT
TRBJ2-2,17,.,TRBV5-6,TRBD1,CASSLTPQGDYTGELFF,TGTGCCAGCAGCTTGACTCCCCAGGGGGATTACACCGGGGAGCTGTTTTTT
TRBJ2-4,15,.,TRBV4-2,.,CASSQGGSVGNIQYF,TGTGCCAGCAGCCAAGGGGGGTCAGTGGGGAACATTCAGTACTTC
TRBJ1-3,15,.,TRBV9,.,CASSVVGGSGNTIYF,TGTGCCAGCAGCGTAGTCGGGGGGTCTGGAAACACCATATATTTT
TRBJ2-2,16,.,TRBV5-6,.,CASSLLRGLVTGELFF,TGTGCCAGCAGCTTGTTGCGGGGGCTGGTGACCGGGGAGCTGTTTTTT
TRBJ2-5,14,.,TRBV5-6,TRBD1,CASGLQGARETQYF,TGTGCCAGCGGGTTACAGGGGGCCCGAGAGACCCAGTACTTC
TRBJ1-1,16,.,TRBV10-3,.,CAISARGERSNTEAFF,TGTGCCATCAGTGCCCGAGGGGAGAGGTCGAACACTGAAGCTTTCTTT
TRBJ2-1,11,.,TRBV18,.,CASSLLNEQFF,TGTGCCAGCTCCCTTCTCAATGAGCAGTTCTTC
TRBJ1-5,14,.,TRBV27,.,CASSPGPSGQPQHF,TGTGCCAGCAGTCCGGGGCCGTCGGGTCAGCCCCAGCATTTT
TRBJ1-5,13,.,TRBV6-1,.,CASSPSAVQPQHF,TGTGCCAGCAGCCCGTCGGCTGTTCAGCCCCAGCATTTT
TRBJ2-1,15,.,TRBV11-3,TRBD2,CASSLGRGAYNEQFF,TGTGCCAGCAGCTTAGGGCGGGGGGCCTACAATGAGCAGTTCTTC
TRBJ2-2,15,.,TRBV6-1,.,CASSTGLLGAGELFF,TGTGCCAGCAGCACAGGGCTCCTGGGGGCCGGGGAGCTGTTTTTT
TRBJ2-2,14,.,TRBV9,.,CASSVIRDAGELFF,TGTGCCAGCAGCGTAATCCGGGATGCCGGGGAGCTGTTTTTT
TRBJ1-5,15,.,TRBV28,.,CASSLAQGRNQPQHF,TGTGCCAGCAGTTTAGCTCAGGGGCGAAATCAGCCCCAGCATTTT
TRBJ1-1,17,.,TRBV7-9,.,CASSLGRGRGSDTEAFF,TGTGCCAGCAGCTTAGGTCGGGGGCGAGGATCTGACACTGAAGCTTTCTTT
TRBJ1-1,12,.,TRBV4-1,.,CASSQDSEGAFF,TGCGCCAGCAGCCAAGACAGCGAAGGAGCTTTCTTT
TRBJ2-1,15,once,TRBV2,TRBD2,CATPLGAGGKGEQFF,TGTGCCACCCCCTTGGGGGCGGGAGGGAAGGGTGAGCAGTTCTTC